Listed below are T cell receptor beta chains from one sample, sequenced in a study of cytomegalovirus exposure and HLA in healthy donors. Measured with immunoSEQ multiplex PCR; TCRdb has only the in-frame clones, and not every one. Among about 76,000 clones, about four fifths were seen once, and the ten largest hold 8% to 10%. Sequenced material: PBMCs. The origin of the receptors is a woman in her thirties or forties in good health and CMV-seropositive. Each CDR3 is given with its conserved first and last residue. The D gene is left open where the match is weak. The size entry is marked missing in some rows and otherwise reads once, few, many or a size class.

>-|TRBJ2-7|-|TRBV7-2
CASSRPGYEQYF
TGTGCCAGCAGCCGCCCCGGCTACGAGCAGTACTTC
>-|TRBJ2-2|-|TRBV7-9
CSSSVRQGRSGGELFF
TGTTCCAGCAGCGTCCGTCAGGGGCGCTCCGGCGGGGAGCTGTTTTTT
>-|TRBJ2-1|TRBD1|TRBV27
CASSLLTGFDEQFF
TGTGCCAGCAGTCTCTTGACAGGGTTCGATGAGCAGTTCTTC
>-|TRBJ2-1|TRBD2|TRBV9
CASSIAGARGDEQFF
TGTGCCAGCAGCATAGCGGGGGCCCGGGGGGATGAGCAGTTCTTC
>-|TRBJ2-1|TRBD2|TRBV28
CASSLTSGPLYNEQFF
TGTGCCAGCAGTTTGACTAGCGGTCCTTTGTACAATGAGCAGTTCTTC
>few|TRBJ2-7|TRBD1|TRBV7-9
CASSQTQGAEQYF
TGTGCCAGCAGCCAAACCCAGGGGGCCGAGCAGTACTTC
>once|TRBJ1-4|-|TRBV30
CAWSRGINEKLFF
TGTGCCTGGTCGAGGGGGATTAATGAAAAACTGTTTTTT
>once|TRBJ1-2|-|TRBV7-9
CASSSSPPFGAGEYGYTF
TGTGCCAGCAGCTCCAGCCCCCCATTTGGGGCAGGGGAATATGGCTACACCTTC
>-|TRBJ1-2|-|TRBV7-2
CASSLEPGGHGYTF
TGTGCCAGCAGCTTAGAACCGGGAGGGCATGGCTACACCTTC
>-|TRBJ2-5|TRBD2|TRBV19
CASSSRGVKGETQYF
TGTGCCAGTAGTAGCCGGGGGGTCAAAGGGGAGACCCAGTACTTC
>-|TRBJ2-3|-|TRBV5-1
CASMTQGSTDTQYF
TGCGCCAGCATGACGCAGGGTAGCACAGATACGCAGTATTTT
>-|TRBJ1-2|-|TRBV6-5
CASSYTGTSYGYTF
TGTGCCAGCAGTTACACCGGGACATCATATGGCTACACCTTC
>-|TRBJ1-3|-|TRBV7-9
CASSLLAGDFFSSGNTIYF
TGTGCCAGCAGCTTATTGGCCGGAGATTTTTTTTCCTCTGGAAACACCATATATTTT
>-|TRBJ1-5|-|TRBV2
CASSEREPNQPQHF
TGTGCCAGCAGTGAACGGGAACCCAATCAGCCCCAGCATTTT
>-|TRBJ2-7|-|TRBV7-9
CASSLAGGPYEQYF
TGTGCCAGCAGCTTAGCTGGAGGGCCCTACGAGCAGTACTTC
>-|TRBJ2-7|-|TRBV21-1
CASSKVGQIYEQYF
TGTGCCAGCAGCAAAGTTGGGCAAATCTACGAGCAGTACTTC
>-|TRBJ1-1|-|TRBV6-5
CASSEEENTEAFF
TGTGCCAGCAGTGAAGAGGAGAACACTGAAGCTTTCTTT